The sequence of this T cell receptor beta chain was determined in a study of radiotherapy plus CTLA-4 blockade in lung cancer. This clone was seen a few times. What it recognizes is unknown. CDR3 length: 15 residues. CDR1 SEHNR and CDR2 FQNEAQ come from the germline V gene (reference sequence). V lost 5 bases, J lost 7 bases, and 17 bases lay in between. Study-level results: Some TCR clones had been derived from tumors. These clones expanded in peripheral blood after radiotherapy plus ipilimumab.

Only in-frame clones appear in the TCRdb table, and some are missing; sequencing was by immunoSEQ multiplex PCR. Here the sample spans 89,000 or so clones, 82% being singletons. This sequence originates from a human donor with non-small cell lung cancer who had a partial response to radiotherapy plus ipilimumab. Sample: peripheral blood, taken from a patient treated with radiotherapy plus ipilimumab. The chain is built from TRBV7-9 and TRBJ2-2; D uncertain. The CDR3 DNA follows: TGTGCCAGCAGCCCAGATGGTGTTCGAGGCGGGGAGCTGTTTTTT. It specifies CASSPDGVRGGELFF.